This T cell receptor beta chain appears in the sequencing data of a study of blood T cells in healthy people across ages (dated by TCRdb to 2015 to 2017). With regard to the full study: In model experiments, template switching captured about one uniquely barcoded TCR beta cDNA molecule for every two T cells. To avoid experimental bias, donors of different ages were distributed randomly across sequencing lanes. The donors were split into four age groups: young (average around 17 years), middle-aged (nearly 40), aged (62) and long-lived (over 80). Using the same blood draw, the study looked at two additional independent replicas of 1 million unique cDNA reads for two donors, one aged 18 to 30 and the other aged 80 or older. The study measured age-related changes in TCR beta repertoire diversity using deep sequencing normalized with unique cDNA molecular identifiers.

CDR1 MNHEY and CDR2 SVGEGT were looked up in the germline V gene. The CDR3 goes from the cysteine to the phenylalanine over 13 residues. The DNA shown is the 39-base CDR3, in frame from base 1. V and J are truncated by 2 bases and 4 bases respectively, leaving an intervening sequence of 8 bases. A word on this clonotype: Its antigen target is currently unknown. No much larger clonotype is one base removed from it; base qualities were not supplied.

The paper's findings and limits, for the study overall: Estimates of total diversity based on one million sequenced T cells were regarded as lower bounds and as underestimates. Because the CMV infection status of the donors was unknown, age-related changes in expanded clonotypes may potentially have been confounded. A strong correlation was found between observed TCR beta diversity and the percentage of naive T cells measured by flow cytometry. Compared with the aged group, the long-lived group had more naive CD4+ T cells, fewer expanded clones and increased TCR diversity, a pattern suggesting age selection. As age increased, observed TCR beta diversity per million T cells dropped in a roughly linear way, and a significant reduction was already evident by age 40. Bulk unsorted PBMC profiling prevented conclusive comparison of naive and antigen-experienced compartments.

Donors were approximately 42 systemically healthy Caucasian individuals from Russia aged about 6 to 100 years. Each donor gave approximately 9.3 milliliters of peripheral blood, collected into EDTA-treated Vacutainer tubes. Ficoll-Paque density-gradient centrifugation was used to isolate PBMCs, with at least 6 million per sample. Trizol reagent was used to extract total RNA from PBMCs, with at least 5 micrograms per sample. For every donor, flow cytometry on a PBMC aliquot measured the percentage of naive CD45RAhigh/CD27high T cells. The library came from 5' RACE. TCRdb records Illumina HiSeq 2500 as the sequencer. A second PCR of about 7 to 12 cycles was performed with a sample-barcoded 5' primer and a J-beta primer mix. A unique molecular identifier was introduced onto each TCR beta cDNA molecule by a template-switch 5' adaptor carrying 12 random nucleotides. At least 3 million CDR3-containing paired-end reads were obtained from each sample. All of the RNA was converted into first-strand cDNA using the Mint cDNA synthesis kit, with a TRBC-specific oligonucleotide serving as the primer. Following uracil-DNA glycosylase treatment, a first 18-cycle PCR with universal primers M1SS and BC2_uni_R was performed on all cDNA. Per the authors' processing: For normalization, 1 million high-quality reads, each with a distinct molecular identifier, were randomly selected from each sample. Reads with shared molecular identifiers were discarded instead of being binned into consensus sequences. MiTCR, set to a Q25 quality threshold and the strictest error-elimination algorithm, was used for CDR3 identification, clonotype clustering and error correction. A nonparametric unseen species model using Euler transformation provided a lower-bound estimate of total TCR beta diversity. TCRdb's own reprocessing of the public reads used fastp at Q25 and MiXCR and kept productive beta chains. Rows with one shared CDR3 protein collapse into an entry with the most common genes and DNA. V and J calls and clone size were set by TCRdb, not the authors. The sample table holds more than 800,000 distinct CDR3 sequences, of which 35% to 50% were seen once. The ten largest account for approximately 17% of the sample.

This receptor was obtained from a woman in her sixties in good health. Recombination connected TRBV6-2 or TRBV6-3 to TRBJ2-5; TRBD1 is a possible D gene, resting on 5 matching bases. Sequenced input: blood. The CDR3 protein: CASSYDQGETQYF. The DNA sequence is as follows: TGTGCCAGCAGTTACGATCAGGGAGAGACCCAGTACTTC.